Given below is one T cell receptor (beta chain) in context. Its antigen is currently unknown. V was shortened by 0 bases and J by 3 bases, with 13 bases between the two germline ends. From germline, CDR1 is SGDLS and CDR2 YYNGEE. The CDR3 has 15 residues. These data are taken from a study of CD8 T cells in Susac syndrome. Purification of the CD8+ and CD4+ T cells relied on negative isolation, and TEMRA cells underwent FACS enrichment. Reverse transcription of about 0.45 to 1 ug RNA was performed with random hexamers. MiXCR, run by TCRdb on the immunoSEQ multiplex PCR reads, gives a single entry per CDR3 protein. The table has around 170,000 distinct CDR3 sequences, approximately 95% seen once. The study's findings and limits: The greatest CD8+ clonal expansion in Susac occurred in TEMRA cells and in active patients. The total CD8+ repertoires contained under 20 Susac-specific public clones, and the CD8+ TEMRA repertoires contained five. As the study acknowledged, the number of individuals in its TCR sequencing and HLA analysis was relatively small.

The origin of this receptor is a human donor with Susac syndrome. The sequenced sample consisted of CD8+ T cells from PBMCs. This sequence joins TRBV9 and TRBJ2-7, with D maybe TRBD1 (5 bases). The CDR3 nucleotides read TGTGCCAGCAGCGTAGCTCCGGACATAAACTACGAGCAGTACTTC. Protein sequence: CASSVAPDINYEQYF. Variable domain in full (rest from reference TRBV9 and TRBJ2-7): DSGVTQTPKHLITATGQRVTLRCSPRSGDLSVYWYQQSLDQGLQFLIQYYNGEERAKGNILERFSAQQFPDLHSELNLSSLELGDSALYFCASSVAPDINYEQYFGPGTRLTVT.